The 25 T cell receptor beta chains below were found in one sample sequenced in a study of OX40 agonist ivuxolimab in advanced cancers. TCRdb's table, derived via immunoSEQ multiplex PCR, lists solely in-frame clones and lacks some. This table holds approximately 61,000 clones, over 70% found once. This specimen consisted of CD4+ or CD8+ T cells sorted from blood, obtained in a trial of the OX40 agonist ivuxolimab. The receptors shown here come from an adult with an advanced solid tumor such as melanoma, head and neck, liver or kidney cancer.

V is TRBV2 and J is TRBJ2-7, with D maybe TRBD2 (6 bases). Trimming shortened V by 7 bases and J by 7 bases, and 20 bases separated the two germline ends. This CDR3 is built from 14 residues. Germline CDR1 SNHLY, CDR2 FYNNEI. CDR3 sequence reads: CASTEGGGRREQYF. The CDR3, as DNA: TGTGCCAGCACTGAGGGAGGAGGGCGTCGGGAGCAGTACTTC.

The CDR3 spells CASSGQSQETQYF. DNA for the CDR3: TGTGCCAGCAGCGGACAGTCCCAAGAGACCCAGTACTTC. V gene TRBV6-1 combines with J gene TRBJ2-5; possibly TRBD1 for D (6 bases). This CDR3 is built from 13 residues. Germline V gives CDR1 MNHNS, CDR2 SASEGT. Deletions cut 6 bases from V and 1 base from J, with 9 bases between.

The genes are TRBV7-6 and TRBJ2-7; D remains ambiguous. Trimming shortened V by 5 bases and J by 4 bases, and 3 bases separated the two germline ends. The CDR3 totals 10 residues. In germline, CDR1 is SGHVS, CDR2 FNYEAQ. The CDR3 bases are TGTGCCAGCAGCCTTTACGAGCAGTACTTC. Its protein product is CASSLYEQYF.

On this clone itself: The same CDR3 arises from other DNA sequences in this sample as well. This rearrangement joins TRBV7-2 to TRBJ2-7; D unresolved. The V gene's germline CDR1 is SGHTA and CDR2 FQGNSA. The V gene lost 1 base and the J gene lost 1 base, with 2 bases spanning the gap. This CDR3 spans 12 amino acids. For the CDR3, the DNA is TGTGCCAGCAGCTTAGGTTCCTACGAGCAGTACTTC. Its protein is CASSLGSYEQYF. Together with reference TRBV7-2 and TRBJ2-7, the CDR3 gives the full variable domain: GAGVSQSPSNKVTEKGKDVELRCDPISGHTALYWYRQSLGQGLEFLIYFQGNSAPDKSGLPSDRFSAERTGGSVSTLTIQRTQQEDSAVYLCASSLGSYEQYFGPGTRLTVT.

The rearrangement links TRBV6-6 to TRBJ2-1; 10 bases agree with TRBD1. The CDR3 runs 16 residues. Germline CDR1 reads MNHNY; CDR2 reads SVGAGI (reference sequence). Trimming removed 3 bases from V and 5 bases from J; junction bases left unmatched: 7. CDR3 in amino acids: CASSYFGQGEHNEQFF. Here the CDR3 DNA reads TGTGCCAGCAGTTATTTCGGACAGGGGGAGCACAATGAGCAGTTCTTC.

The chain combines TRBV6-6 with TRBJ1-5, with a weak D call TRBD1 (5 bases). Germline CDR1 MNHNY, CDR2 SVGAGI (reference sequence). Trimming took off 2 bases at V and 4 bases at J, with 9 bases between the two ends. CDR3 size: 14 residues. In nucleotides, the CDR3 is TGTGCCAGCAGTTACCCGGGGGGAAATCAGCCCCAGCATTTT. Translated, it gives CASSYPGGNQPQHF.

The chain couples TRBV7-2 to TRBJ1-3; TRBD1 matches at 7 bases. V shed 6 bases and J 2 bases; nucleotides not matched to a gene: 7. Germline values: CDR1 SGHTA, CDR2 FQGNSA. The CDR3 covers 15 residues. The CDR3 DNA reads TGTGCCAGCAGGGCAGACAGGGCCGCTGGAAACACCATATATTTT. This sequence encodes CASRADRAAGNTIYF.

About this clone: Other DNA sequences within the sample encode an identical CDR3. In DNA, the CDR3 is TGTGCCAGTAGTCGGCAGGGAGACACTGAAGCTTTCTTT. It is translated as CASSRQGDTEAFF. This rearrangement joins TRBV19 to TRBJ1-1; tentatively, D is TRBD1 (5 bases). Germline V gene lookup returns CDR1 LNHDA and CDR2 SQIVND (reference sequence). V lost 5 bases and J 3 bases, leaving 10 bases between the germline ends. This CDR3 spans 13 amino acids. The variable domain in full, with the rest retrieved from reference TRBV19 and TRBJ1-1, is DGGITQSPKYLFRKEGQNVTLSCEQNLNHDAMYWYRQDPGQGLRLIYYSQIVNDFQKGDIAEGYSVSREKKESFPLTVTSAQKNPTAFYLCASSRQGDTEAFFGQGTRLTVV.

The chain couples TRBV7-2 to TRBJ2-3; D is unclear. Trimming took off 5 bases at V and 1 base at J, with 13 bases between the two ends. CDR1 is SGHTA and CDR2 is FQGNSA in the germline V gene. The CDR3 is 15 amino acids. This CDR3 is CASSLNLFRTDTQYF. The CDR3 region has the DNA TGTGCCAGCAGCCTGAACTTATTCCGCACAGATACGCAGTATTTT.

The chain combines TRBV5-1 with TRBJ1-5; 8 bases align to TRBD1. After removal of 4 bases from V and 4 bases from J, the junction contained 4 bases not matched to a gene. The CDR3 runs to 14 residues. Germline CDR1 SGHRS, CDR2 YFSETQ. The CDR3 nucleotides read TGCGCCAGCAGCCAAACAGGGGGAAATCAGCCCCAGCATTTT. Translating gives CASSQTGGNQPQHF.

The rearrangement joins TRBV2 to TRBJ2-2; 11 bases agree with TRBD1. The CDR3 length is 14 residues. The V and J ends lost 8 bases and 4 bases, in that order; junction bases with no gene match: 3. The germline gives CDR1 SNHLY, CDR2 FYNNEI. CDR3 in amino acids: CASGQGAGTGELFF. The CDR3 DNA reads as TGTGCCAGCGGACAGGGGGCTGGCACCGGGGAGCTGTTTTTT.

The V gene is TRBV19, the J gene TRBJ1-4; D not certain. CDR1 LNHDA and CDR2 SQIVND come from the germline V gene (reference sequence). This CDR3 contains 14 residues. The V end was cut by 5 bases, the J end by 0 bases, with 7 bases between. The CDR3 DNA follows: TGTGCCAGTAGTTTCACCGCAACTAATGAAAAACTGTTTTTT. This encodes CASSFTATNEKLFF.

The V gene is TRBV4-1, the J gene TRBJ1-6; D gene uncertain. The length of the CDR3 is 15 residues. V was trimmed by 0 bases and J by 7 bases, leaving 10 bases between them. The germline V gene has CDR1 MGHRA and CDR2 YSYEKL. The CDR3 region is CASSQEGTPNSPLHF. The CDR3 DNA is TGCGCCAGCAGCCAAGAGGGAACCCCAAATTCACCCCTCCACTTT.

The chain uses TRBV29-1 and TRBJ2-4, with a weak D call TRBD1 (5 bases). The CDR3 has 15 residues. The germline V gene has CDR1 SQVTM and CDR2 ANQGSEA. Between the trimmed V and J ends, which lost 1 base and 2 bases, there was a span of 12 bases. CDR3 nucleotides: TGCAGCGTTGAAGTATCAGGGATGACCAAAAACATTCAGTACTTC. This sequence encodes CSVEVSGMTKNIQYF. Full variable domain (missing parts from reference TRBV29-1 and TRBJ2-4): SAVISQKPSRDICQRGTSLTIQCQVDSQVTMMFWYRQQPGQSLTLIATANQGSEATYESGFVIDKFPISRPNLTFSTLTVSNMSPEDSSIYLCSVEVSGMTKNIQYFGAGTRLSVL.

The genes are TRBV5-1 and TRBJ2-1; the D gene is possibly TRBD2 (5 bases). Per germline, CDR1 SGHRS and CDR2 YFSETQ. The CDR3 runs 15 residues. Trimming pared 0 bases from V and 4 bases from J, leaving 11 bases between. CDR3 nucleotide sequence: TGCGCCAGCAGCTTGGGGGCGGGTTCTTACAATGAGCAGTTCTTC. Amino acid sequence: CASSLGAGSYNEQFF.

The chain carries TRBV25-1 and TRBJ2-1; D is perhaps TRBD2 (6 bases). Trimming shortened V by 4 bases and J by 0 bases, and 13 bases separated the two germline ends. CDR3 length: 16 residues. Per germline, CDR1 MGHDK and CDR2 SYGVNS. The CDR3 nucleotides read TGTGCCAGCAGTGTGGGGGGACGTAGCTCCTACAATGAGCAGTTCTTC. Translated: CASSVGGRSSYNEQFF.

V usage is TRBV4-3 and J usage is TRBJ2-1, with a weak D call TRBD2 (5 bases). V was pared by 3 bases and J by 0 bases, with 12 bases between. The CDR3 totals 16 residues. CDR1 and CDR2 from the germline V gene are LGHNA and YSLEER. For the CDR3, the DNA is TGCGCCAGCAGCCACCTGACTGGGAGCTCCTACAATGAGCAGTTCTTC. This gives the protein CASSHLTGSSYNEQFF.

V usage is TRBV7-2 and J usage is TRBJ2-5; D may be TRBD2 (8 bases). Germline V gene lookup returns CDR1 SGHTA and CDR2 FQGNSA. V was cut by 7 bases and J by 5 bases, with 20 bases left in between. There are 15 residues in the CDR3. CDR3 sequence reads: CASTREAGGSETQYF. The CDR3 DNA is TGTGCCAGCACGCGGGAGGCAGGGGGAAGCGAGACCCAGTACTTC.

This chain links TRBV6-6 with TRBJ1-1; D ambiguous. V lost 7 bases and J 0 bases, leaving 9 bases between the germline ends. The CDR3 runs to 13 residues. The germline gives CDR1 MNHNY, CDR2 SVGAGI (reference sequence). The CDR3 here is CASTLTVNTEAFF. The CDR3 nucleotides read TGTGCCAGCACACTAACAGTGAACACTGAAGCTTTCTTT.

The J gene is TRBJ2-7, the V gene TRBV11-2; TRBD1 might be the D (5 bases). Germline CDR1 SGHAT, CDR2 FQNNGV. This CDR3 comprises 18 residues. Between the trimmed V and J ends, which lost 5 bases and 2 bases, there was a span of 25 bases. The CDR3 DNA follows: TGTGCCAGCAGCCTACCTAAGGGTGGGCAGGGTTGGACCTACGAGCAGTACTTC. This translates into CASSLPKGGQGWTYEQYF. Together with reference TRBV11-2 and TRBJ2-7, the CDR3 gives the full variable domain: EAGVAQSPRYKIIEKRQSVAFWCNPISGHATLYWYQQILGQGPKLLIQFQNNGVVDDSQLPKDRFSAERLKGVDSTLKIQPAKLEDSAVYLCASSLPKGGQGWTYEQYFGPGTRLTVT.

V and J are TRBV6-5 and TRBJ2-5; maybe TRBD1 (6 bases). The CDR3 covers 10 residues. Trimming left V 11 bases short and J 5 bases short, with 9 bases between. CDR1 is MNHEY and CDR2 is SVGAGI in the germline V gene. Here the CDR3 reads CAGGGETQYF. For the CDR3, the DNA is TGTGCCGGGGGCGGGGAGACCCAGTACTTC.

V gene TRBV6-1 combines with J gene TRBJ2-5; a possible D gene is TRBD2 (5 bases). Trimming removed 8 bases from V and 5 bases from J, with 15 bases in between. This CDR3 is built from 13 residues. Germline assignment: CDR1 MNHNS and CDR2 SASEGT. CDR3 protein: CASSDWARETQYF. The CDR3 bases are TGTGCCAGCTCGGACTGGGCCAGGGAGACCCAGTACTTC.

The chain recombines TRBV5-1 with TRBJ1-2; D perhaps matches TRBD1 (6 bases). V lost 4 bases and J lost 0, with 16 bases in between. Per the germline V gene, CDR1 is SGHRS and CDR2 is YFSETQ. There are 16 residues in the CDR3. The CDR3 nucleotides read TGCGCCAGCAGCGCCGGTCAGGGGTCCTCTAACTATGGCTACACCTTC. This translates into CASSAGQGSSNYGYTF. Using reference TRBV5-1 and TRBJ1-2 for the parts outside the CDR3, the full variable domain is KAGVTQTPRYLIKTRGQQVTLSCSPISGHRSVSWYQQTPGQGLQFLFEYFSETQRNKGNFPGRFSGRQFSNSRSEMNVSTLELGDSALYLCASSAGQGSSNYGYTFGSGTRLTVV.

The gene calls are TRBV5-1 and TRBJ1-2; D unresolved. This CDR3 region has 14 residues. The V gene's germline CDR1 is SGHRS and CDR2 YFSETQ. Deletions cut 0 bases from V and 5 bases from J, with 11 bases between. The CDR3 loop is CASSLGGRLYGYTF. CDR3 sequence (DNA): TGCGCCAGCAGCTTGGGCGGACGATTGTATGGCTACACCTTC. The whole variable domain, remainder taken from reference TRBV5-1 and TRBJ1-2, is KAGVTQTPRYLIKTRGQQVTLSCSPISGHRSVSWYQQTPGQGLQFLFEYFSETQRNKGNFPGRFSGRQFSNSRSEMNVSTLELGDSALYLCASSLGGRLYGYTFGSGTRLTVV.

This clone was observed a single time. V usage is TRBV5-4 and J usage is TRBJ2-5; TRBD1 agrees at 7 bases. Germline V lookup: CDR1 SGHNT, CDR2 YYREEE (reference sequence). The CDR3 is made up of 14 amino acids. Germline trimming cut 4 bases from V and 0 bases from J; bases unmatched to any gene: 3. The CDR3 sequence is CASSPGTDQETQYF. The CDR3 DNA follows: TGTGCCAGCAGCCCCGGGACAGACCAAGAGACCCAGTACTTC. Together with reference TRBV5-4 and TRBJ2-5, the CDR3 gives the full variable domain: ETGVTQSPTHLIKTRGQQVTLRCSSQSGHNTVSWYQQALGQGPQFIFQYYREEENGRGNFPPRFSGLQFPNYSSELNVNALELDDSALYLCASSPGTDQETQYFGPGTRLLVL.